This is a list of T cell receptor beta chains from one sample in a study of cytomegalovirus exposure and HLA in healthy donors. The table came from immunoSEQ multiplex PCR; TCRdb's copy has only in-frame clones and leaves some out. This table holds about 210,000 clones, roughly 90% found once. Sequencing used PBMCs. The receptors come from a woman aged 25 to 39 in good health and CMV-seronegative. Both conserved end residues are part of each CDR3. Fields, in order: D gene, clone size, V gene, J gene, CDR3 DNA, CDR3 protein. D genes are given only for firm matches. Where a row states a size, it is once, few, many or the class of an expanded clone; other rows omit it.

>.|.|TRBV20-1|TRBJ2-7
TGCAGTCTCAGGCCCACAACGGAACAGTACTTC
CSLRPTTEQYF
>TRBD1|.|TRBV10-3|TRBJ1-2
TGTGCCATCAGCGACGCCGGGACAGGGTTTATTTTTGGCTACACCTTC
CAISDAGTGFIFGYTF
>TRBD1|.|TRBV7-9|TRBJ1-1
TGTGCCAGCAGTGTAGTGTGGGACAGGATGAACACTGAAGCTTTCTTT
CASSVVWDRMNTEAFF
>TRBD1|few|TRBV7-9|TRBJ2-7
TGTGCCAGCAGCCACCTTAGGGGACAGGGGGCGCGGGAGCAGTACTTC
CASSHLRGQGAREQYF
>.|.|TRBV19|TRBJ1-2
TGTGCCAGTAGTAAGACGGGATCTAACTATGGCTACACCTTC
CASSKTGSNYGYTF
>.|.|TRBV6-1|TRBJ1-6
TGTGCCAGCAGCGATCAGGGCCTCGGGGGTTCACCCCTCCACTTT
CASSDQGLGGSPLHF
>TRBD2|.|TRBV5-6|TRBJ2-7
TGTGCCAGCAGCCTGGCCGAGAGACTAGCGCACCCCTACGAGCAGTACTTC
CASSLAERLAHPYEQYF
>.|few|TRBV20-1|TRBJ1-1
TGCAGTGCTTCACAACAGAAAGCTTTCTTT
CSASQQKAFF
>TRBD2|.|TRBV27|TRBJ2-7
TGTGCCAGCAGTCACAGCGGGAAGGGAGAGCAGTACTTC
CASSHSGKGEQYF
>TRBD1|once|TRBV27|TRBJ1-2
TGTGCCAGCAGTCCCACAGTCAGACAGGGCCGGGTAGGCTACACCTTC
CASSPTVRQGRVGYTF
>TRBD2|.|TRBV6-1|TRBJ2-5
TGTGCCAGCAGTCTAGCGGGAGTCGAGGCAGAGACCCAGTACTTC
CASSLAGVEAETQYF
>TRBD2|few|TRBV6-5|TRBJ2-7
TGTGCCAGCAGTTACCGCACTAGCGGGAGCTCCTACGAGCAGTACTTC
CASSYRTSGSSYEQYF
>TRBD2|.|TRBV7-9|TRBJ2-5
TGTGCCAGCAGCCCCGGACTAGCGGGGGGGCACGAGACCCAGTACTTC
CASSPGLAGGHETQYF
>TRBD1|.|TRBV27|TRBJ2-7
TGTGCCAGCAGTCTTACCTGGACAGGGCGCTACGAGCAGTACTTC
CASSLTWTGRYEQYF
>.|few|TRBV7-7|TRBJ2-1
TGTGCTAGCAGCCTAGATTGGGCTAATGAGCAGTTCTTC
CASSLDWANEQFF
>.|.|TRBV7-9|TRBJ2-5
TGTGCCAGCAGAAAGGCAGGGACTGAAGAGACCCAGTACTTC
CASRKAGTEETQYF
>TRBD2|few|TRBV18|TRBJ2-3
TGTGCCAGCTCAACCAGGACTAGCGGGAGATCCACAGATACGCAGTATTTT
CASSTRTSGRSTDTQYF
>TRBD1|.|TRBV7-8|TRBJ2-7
TGTGCCAGCAGCTTATCACTGGGACAGGGAGCCTACGAGCAGTACTTC
CASSLSLGQGAYEQYF
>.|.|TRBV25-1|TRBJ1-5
TGTGCCAGCAGTGCAAACTTCAGGGAGGGAAGCAATCAGCCCCAGCATTTT
CASSANFREGSNQPQHF
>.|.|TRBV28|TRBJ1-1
TGTGCCAGCAGCCCCGTGGGGACACTCAACACTGAAGCTTTCTTT
CASSPVGTLNTEAFF
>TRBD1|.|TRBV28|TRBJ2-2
TGTGCCTCACTCACTGGGACAGCGACCGGGGAGCTGTTTTTT
CASLTGTATGELFF
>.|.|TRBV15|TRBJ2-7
TGTGCCACCAGCAGTCGGCGGAGGGTAGGGTACGAGCAGTACTTC
CATSSRRRVGYEQYF
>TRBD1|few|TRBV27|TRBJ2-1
TGTGCCAGCAGTTCGGACAGGAGCTCCTACAATGAGCAGTTCTTC
CASSSDRSSYNEQFF
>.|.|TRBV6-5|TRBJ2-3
TGTGCCAGCAGTTACTCGTCCAGGGGCACAGATACGCAGTATTTT
CASSYSSRGTDTQYF
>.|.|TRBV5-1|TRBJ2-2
TGCGCCAGCAGCCAATCTCGAGAGGTCACCGGGGAGCTGTTTTTT
CASSQSREVTGELFF
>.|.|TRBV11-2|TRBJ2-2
TGTGCCAGCAGCTTATCAGCGGACTTTAGGAACACCGGGGAGCTGTTTTTT
CASSLSADFRNTGELFF
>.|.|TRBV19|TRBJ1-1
TGTGCCAGTAGTATGAGGACTGAAGCTTTCTTT
CASSMRTEAFF
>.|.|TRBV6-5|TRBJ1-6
TGTGCCAGCAGTTATGGTGCGAATTCACCCCTCCACTTT
CASSYGANSPLHF
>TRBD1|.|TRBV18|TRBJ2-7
TGTGCCAGCTCACCACCAAATCGGGACAGGGTATTTGGGCAGTACTTC
CASSPPNRDRVFGQYF
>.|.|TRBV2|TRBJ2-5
TGTGCCAGCAGTCTGCAAGAGACCCAGTACTTC
CASSLQETQYF
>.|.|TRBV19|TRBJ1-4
TGTGCCAGTAGTGAGTCGATGGGGGCTCATCATGAAAAACTGTTTTTT
CASSESMGAHHEKLFF
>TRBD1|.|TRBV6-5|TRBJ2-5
TGTGCCAGCAGTCGCATGGACAGGGGGCGAGAGACCCAGTACTTC
CASSRMDRGRETQYF
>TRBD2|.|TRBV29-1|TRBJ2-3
TGCAGCGTTGAAGCTAGCGGGGGGGCTGGTACGCAGTATTTT
CSVEASGGAGTQYF
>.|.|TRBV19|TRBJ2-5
TGTGCCAGTAGTATGTCGAAAACAGGGTCCATCCAAGAGACCCAGTACTTC
CASSMSKTGSIQETQYF
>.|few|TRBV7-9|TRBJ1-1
TGTGCCAGCAGCTACCCCGTGGGCGGGGGCGGAAAATCTGAAGCTTTCTTT
CASSYPVGGGGKSEAFF
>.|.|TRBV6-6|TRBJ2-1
TGTGCCAGCGGCGGACAGTTGCACTACAATGAGCAGTTCTTC
CASGGQLHYNEQFF
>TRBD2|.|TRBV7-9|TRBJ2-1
TGTGCCAGCAGCCATCCCCTCGGAGTAGCGGGGCGGTCCTACAATGAGCAGTTCTTC
CASSHPLGVAGRSYNEQFF
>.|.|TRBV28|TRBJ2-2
TGTGCCAGCAGCCGGAGGGGGGCGGGGGACACCGGGGAGCTGTTTTTT
CASSRRGAGDTGELFF
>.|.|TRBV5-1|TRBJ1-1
TGCGCCAGCAGCTTCGCGATTGAGAACACTGAAGCTTTCTTT
CASSFAIENTEAFF
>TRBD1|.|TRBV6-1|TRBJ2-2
TGTGCCAGCAGCCTGGACAGGCTAGTATCCGGGGAGCTGTTTTTT
CASSLDRLVSGELFF
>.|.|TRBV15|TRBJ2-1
TGTGCCACCAGCAGCCCCAGGGGAGCTAGCCTACAACGGGAGCAGTTCTTC
CATSSPRGASLQREQFF
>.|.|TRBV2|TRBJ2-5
TGTGCCAGCAGTGTTAGACTATTCCAAGAGACCCAGTACTTC
CASSVRLFQETQYF